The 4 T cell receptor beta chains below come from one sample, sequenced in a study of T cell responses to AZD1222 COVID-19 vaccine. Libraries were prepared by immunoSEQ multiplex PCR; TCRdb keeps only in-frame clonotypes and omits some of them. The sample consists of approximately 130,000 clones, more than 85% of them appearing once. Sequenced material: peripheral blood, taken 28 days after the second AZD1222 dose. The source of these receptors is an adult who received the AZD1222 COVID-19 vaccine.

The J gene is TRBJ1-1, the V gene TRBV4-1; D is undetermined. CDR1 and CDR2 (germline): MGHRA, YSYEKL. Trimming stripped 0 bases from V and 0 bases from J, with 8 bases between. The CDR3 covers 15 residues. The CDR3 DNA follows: TGCGCCAGCAGCCAAGAGGCCCGCATGAACACTGAAGCTTTCTTT. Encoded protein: CASSQEARMNTEAFF.

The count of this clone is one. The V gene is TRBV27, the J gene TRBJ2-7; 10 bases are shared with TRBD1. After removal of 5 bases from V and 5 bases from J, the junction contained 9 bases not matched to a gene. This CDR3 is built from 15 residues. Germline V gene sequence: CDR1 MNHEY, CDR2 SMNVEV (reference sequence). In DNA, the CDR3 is TGTGCCAGCAGTGCTGGACAGGGGGGGATCCACGAGCAGTACTTC. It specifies CASSAGQGGIHEQYF.

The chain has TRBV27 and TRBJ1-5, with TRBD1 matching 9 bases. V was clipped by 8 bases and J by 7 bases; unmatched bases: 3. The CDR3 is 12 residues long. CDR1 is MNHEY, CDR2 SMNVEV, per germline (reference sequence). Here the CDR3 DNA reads TGTGCCAGCGGGGACAGGGACCAGCCCCAGCATTTT. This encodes CASGDRDQPQHF.

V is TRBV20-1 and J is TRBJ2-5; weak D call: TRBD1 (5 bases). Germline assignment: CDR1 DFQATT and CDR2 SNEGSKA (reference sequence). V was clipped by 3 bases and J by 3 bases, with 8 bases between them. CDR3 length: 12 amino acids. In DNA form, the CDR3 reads TGCAGTGCTAGTCGACAGAAAGAGACCCAGTACTTC. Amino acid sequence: CSASRQKETQYF.